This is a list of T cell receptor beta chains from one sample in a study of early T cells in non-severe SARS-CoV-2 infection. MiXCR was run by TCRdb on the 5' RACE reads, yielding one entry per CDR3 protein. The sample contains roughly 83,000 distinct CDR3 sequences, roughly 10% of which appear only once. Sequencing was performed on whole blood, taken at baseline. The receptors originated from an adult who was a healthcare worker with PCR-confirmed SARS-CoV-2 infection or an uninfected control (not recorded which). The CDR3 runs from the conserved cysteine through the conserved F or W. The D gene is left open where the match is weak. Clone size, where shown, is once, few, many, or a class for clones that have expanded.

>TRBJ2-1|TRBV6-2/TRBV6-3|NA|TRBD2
CASSYRSAGGPVEQFF
TGTGCCAGCAGTTACCGATCAGCGGGAGGGCCGGTTGAGCAGTTCTTC
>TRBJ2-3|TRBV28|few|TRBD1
CASKGQGAVDTQYF
TGTGCCAGCAAGGGACAGGGGGCCGTAGATACGCAGTATTTT
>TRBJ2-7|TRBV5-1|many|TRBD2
CASSSVAGGAYEQYF
TGCGCCAGCAGCTCCGTAGCGGGAGGGGCCTACGAGCAGTACTTC
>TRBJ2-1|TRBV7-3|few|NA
CASSETSYNEQFF
TGTGCCAGCAGCGAGACTAGTTACAATGAGCAGTTCTTC
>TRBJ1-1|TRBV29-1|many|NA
CSVRQAFF
TGCAGCGTTCGCCAAGCTTTCTTT
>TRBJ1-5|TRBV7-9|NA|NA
CASSPTGHQPQHF
TGTGCCAGCAGCCCCACTGGGCATCAGCCCCAGCATTTT
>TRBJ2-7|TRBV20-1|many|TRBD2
CSAVPPLAGVYEQYF
TGCAGTGCCGTACCCCCACTAGCGGGTGTCTACGAGCAGTACTTC
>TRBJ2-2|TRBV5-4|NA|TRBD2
CVSSLISGGTSGNTGELFF
TGTGTCAGCAGCTTGATATCAGGGGGGACTAGCGGGAACACCGGGGAGCTGTTTTTT
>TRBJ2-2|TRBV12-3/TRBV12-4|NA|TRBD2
CASSLKTSGKTGELFF
TGTGCCAGCAGTCTAAAGACTAGCGGGAAAACCGGGGAGCTGTTTTTT
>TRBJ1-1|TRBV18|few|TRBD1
CASSRKGGGGTEAFF
TGTGCCAGCTCACGGAAAGGGGGCGGGGGCACTGAAGCTTTCTTT
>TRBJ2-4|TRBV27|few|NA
CASSRDPGANIQYF
TGTGCCAGCAGCCGGGACCCCGGTGCGAACATTCAGTACTTC
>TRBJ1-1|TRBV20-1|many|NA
CSARGGVWNTEAFF
TGCAGTGCTAGGGGGGGAGTGTGGAACACTGAAGCTTTCTTT
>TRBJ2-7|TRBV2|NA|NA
CVSNSGTLYEQYF
TGTGTCAGCAATTCGGGCACCCTCTACGAGCAGTACTTC
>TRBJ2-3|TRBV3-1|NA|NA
CASSQRQGLRTDTQYF
TGTGCCAGCAGCCAACGCCAGGGACTTCGCACAGATACGCAGTATTTT
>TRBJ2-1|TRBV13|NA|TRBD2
CASSFPSGGSEQFF
TGTGCCAGCAGCTTCCCTAGCGGGGGGAGTGAGCAGTTCTTC
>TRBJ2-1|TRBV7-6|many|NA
CASSPGQLDNEQFF
TGTGCCAGCAGCCCGGGACAACTAGACAATGAGCAGTTCTTC
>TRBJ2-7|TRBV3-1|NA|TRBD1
CASSQNPPLAGGESEQYF
TGTGCCAGCAGCCAAAATCCACCTCTTGCAGGGGGAGAGTCCGAGCAGTACTTC
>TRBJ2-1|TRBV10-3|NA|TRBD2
CANRAGGGINEQFF
TGTGCCAACCGAGCGGGAGGAGGTATCAATGAGCAGTTCTTC
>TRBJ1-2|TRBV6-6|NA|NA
CASRGEMSAGYTF
TGTGCCAGCAGGGGGGAGATGTCAGCTGGCTACACCTTC
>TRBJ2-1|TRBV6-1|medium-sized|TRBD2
CASSELAGGPDEQFF
TGTGCCAGCAGTGAACTAGCGGGAGGGCCGGATGAGCAGTTCTTC
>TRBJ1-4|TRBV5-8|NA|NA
CASSSSGILVNEKLFF
TGTGCCAGCAGCTCCTCAGGGATTTTGGTTAATGAAAAACTGTTTTTT
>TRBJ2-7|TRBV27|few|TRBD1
CASSLAPQGSYEQYF
TGTGCCAGCAGTTTAGCACCACAGGGGTCCTACGAGCAGTACTTC
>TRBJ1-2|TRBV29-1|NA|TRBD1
CSVTGVEYGYTF
TGCAGCGTAACAGGGGTAGAGTATGGCTACACCTTC
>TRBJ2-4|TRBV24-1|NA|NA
CATSDSGRNIQYF
TGTGCCACCAGTGATTCGGGCCGAAACATTCAGTACTTC
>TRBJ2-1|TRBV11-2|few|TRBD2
CASSSKRLAGVDEQFF
TGTGCCAGCAGCTCGAAAAGACTAGCGGGAGTGGATGAGCAGTTCTTC
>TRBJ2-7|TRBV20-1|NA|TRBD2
CSASAGTSGNEQYF
TGCAGTGCCAGCGCCGGGACTAGCGGGAACGAGCAGTACTTC
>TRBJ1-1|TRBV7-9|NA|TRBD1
CASSLAGGSGTEAFF
TGTGCCAGCAGCTTAGCAGGGGGCTCGGGCACTGAAGCTTTCTTT
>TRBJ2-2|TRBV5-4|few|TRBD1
CASSLRDRAGELFF
TGTGCCAGCAGCCTTCGGGACAGGGCCGGGGAGCTGTTTTTT
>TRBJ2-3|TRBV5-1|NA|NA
CASSLTGSPTDTQYF
TGCGCCAGCAGCTTGACCGGGAGCCCCACAGATACGCAGTATTTT
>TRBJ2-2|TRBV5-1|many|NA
CASSLAGPGPELFF
TGCGCCAGCAGCTTGGCCGGTCCGGGACCGGAGCTGTTTTTT
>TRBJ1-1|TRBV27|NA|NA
CASSLKQVGIEAFF
TGTGCCAGCAGTTTGAAGCAAGTCGGGATCGAAGCTTTCTTT
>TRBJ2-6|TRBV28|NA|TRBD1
CASSGTVLVYSGANVLTF
TGTGCCAGCAGTGGGACAGTCCTGGTGTACTCTGGGGCCAACGTCCTGACTTTC
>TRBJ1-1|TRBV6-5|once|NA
CAARRGAEAFF
TGTGCCGCGAGACGGGGGGCTGAAGCTTTCTTT
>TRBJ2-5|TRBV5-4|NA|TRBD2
CASSLRGTSGATVQETQYF
TGTGCCAGCAGCTTAAGAGGGACTAGCGGAGCCACCGTGCAAGAGACCCAGTACTTC
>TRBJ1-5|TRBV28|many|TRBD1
CASSSDRGNNQPQHF
TGTGCCAGCAGCTCCGACAGGGGAAACAATCAGCCCCAGCATTTT
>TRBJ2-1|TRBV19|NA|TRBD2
CASSPFSGRGNEQFF
TGTGCCAGTAGTCCATTTAGCGGGAGGGGCAATGAGCAGTTCTTC
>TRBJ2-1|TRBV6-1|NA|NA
CASSPPREQFF
TGTGCCAGCAGCCCCCCCCGTGAGCAGTTCTTC
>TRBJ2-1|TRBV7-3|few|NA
CASSLYPGRGVYNEQFF
TGTGCCAGCAGCTTATACCCTGGGCGGGGTGTCTACAATGAGCAGTTCTTC
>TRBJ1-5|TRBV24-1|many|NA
CATSAFGDNQPQHF
TGTGCCACCAGTGCTTTTGGGGACAATCAGCCCCAGCATTTT
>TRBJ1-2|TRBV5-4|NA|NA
CASSQSRLFNGYTF
TGTGCCAGCAGCCAAAGCCGACTTTTCAATGGCTACACCTTC
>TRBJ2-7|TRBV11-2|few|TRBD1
CASSSRDRGRWEQYF
TGTGCCAGCAGCTCCCGGGACAGGGGGCGTTGGGAGCAGTACTTC
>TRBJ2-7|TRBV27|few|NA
CASSFYPGGGEQYF
TGTGCCAGCAGTTTTTACCCAGGGGGGGGCGAGCAGTACTTC
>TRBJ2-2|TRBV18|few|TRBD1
CASSPPGGPNTGELFF
TGTGCCAGCTCACCCCCAGGGGGCCCTAACACCGGGGAGCTGTTTTTT
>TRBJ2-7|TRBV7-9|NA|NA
CASSPRWGNEQYF
TGTGCCAGCAGCCCCAGATGGGGAAACGAGCAGTACTTC
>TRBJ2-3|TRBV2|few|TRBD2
CASSALRLADSTDTQYF
TGTGCCAGCAGCGCCCTCCGACTAGCGGATAGCACAGATACGCAGTATTTT
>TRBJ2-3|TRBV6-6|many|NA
CASKGLNTDTQYF
TGTGCCAGCAAAGGACTCAATACAGATACGCAGTATTTT
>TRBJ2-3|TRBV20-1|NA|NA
CSAPGARGDTQYF
TGCAGTGCCCCGGGGGCGCGCGGAGATACGCAGTATTTT
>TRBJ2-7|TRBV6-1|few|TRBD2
CASSEGLAGANEQYF
TGTGCCAGCAGTGAAGGACTAGCGGGAGCCAACGAGCAGTACTTC
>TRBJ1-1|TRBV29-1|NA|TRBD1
CSVRDRGNTEAFF
TGCAGCGTGAGGGACAGAGGGAACACTGAAGCTTTCTTT
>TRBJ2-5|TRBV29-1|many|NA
CSDYGGIQETQYF
TGCAGCGATTACGGGGGTATCCAAGAGACCCAGTACTTC
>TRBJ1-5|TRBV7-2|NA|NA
CASSLGRLGQPQHF
TGTGCCAGCAGCTTAGGCCGGCTCGGGCAGCCCCAGCATTTT
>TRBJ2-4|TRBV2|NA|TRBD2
CASSGLAANIQYF
TGTGCCAGCTCGGGACTAGCGGCAAACATTCAGTACTTC
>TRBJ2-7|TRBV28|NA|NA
CASSLLAGSLRGEQYF
TGTGCCAGCAGTTTATTAGCTGGGTCACTAAGGGGCGAGCAGTACTTC
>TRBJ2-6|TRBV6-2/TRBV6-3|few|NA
CASSSPYRVNVLTF
TGTGCCAGCAGTTCCCCTTACAGGGTTAACGTCCTGACTTTC